What follows describes a single T cell receptor beta chain. V lost 4 bases, J lost 4 bases, and 16 bases lay in between. This CDR3 spans 15 amino acids. Germline V gene data show CDR1 as LGHDT and CDR2 as YNNKEL (reference sequence). Recruited during active infection, patients (from Seattle) were subsequently followed longitudinally. The data belong to a study of blood T cell repertoires in COVID-19. Study in general: Acute-phase and convalescent COVID-19 samples originated in the United States, Italy and Spain. Sample material is recorded as cDNA or gDNA derived from T cells, B-cell-depleted T cells, or PBMCs.

As originally analysed: Amplification of reference gene primers was used by the study to estimate nucleated cell counts. Some clones are missing from TCRdb's copy, which holds only in-frame ones; the method was immunoSEQ multiplex PCR. V and J calls and clone size follow that table, whereas D and trimming were derived from the DNA. There are about 170,000 clones in the sample; around four fifths occur only once, and approximately 8.2% lies in the top ten. The gene calls are TRBV3-1 (or the pseudogene TRBV3-2) and TRBJ1-2; weak D call: TRBD1 (6 bases). The receptor's source is an elderly woman with COVID-19, enrolled during active disease. Sequencing was performed on peripheral blood. The DNA for the CDR3 is TGTGCCAGCAGCCTACGGGACGCGGGGGCCTATGGCTACACCTTC. Translated: CASSLRDAGAYGYTF.